One and the same sample provided the 24 T cell receptor beta chains below, sequenced in a study of memory CD4+ T cells and cytomegalovirus serostatus. The repertoire was sequenced with immunoSEQ multiplex PCR; TCRdb's copy has only in-frame clones and lacks some. Among 45,000 to 65,000 clones listed, under 80% were seen once. Single viable CD3+CD4+CD8-CD45RO+ cells were sorted as the memory CD4+ T cells. The material sequenced was memory CD4+ T cells from blood. The source of these receptors is an adult in good health and CMV-seronegative.

The rearrangement joins TRBV7-2 to TRBJ2-7, with 7 positions matching TRBD2. CDR1 is SGHTA, CDR2 FQGNSA, per germline. The CDR3 contains 16 residues. Losses at the gene ends were 5 bases for V and 4 bases for J; bases not matched to a gene: 14. The CDR3 DNA is TGTGCCAGCAGCCTGTTGGGGGGGGACGGTGGGTACGAGCAGTACTTC. Translation gives CASSLLGGDGGYEQYF.

The chain is built from TRBV14 and TRBJ1-1; D is ambiguous. Trimming stripped 0 bases from V and 9 bases from J, with 14 bases between. The CDR3 totals 14 residues. CDR1 is SGHDN and CDR2 is FVKESK in the germline V gene. The DNA for the CDR3 is TGTGCCAGCAGCCAAGATGATTGGAACAGCCAAGCTTTCTTT. Protein: CASSQDDWNSQAFF.

This clone was picked up one time. This chain connects TRBV5-1 to TRBJ2-3; D remains unclear. Trimming took off 5 bases at V and 0 bases at J, with 19 bases between the two ends. CDR3 length: 17 amino acids. Germline lookup yields CDR1 SGHRS and CDR2 YFSETQ. CDR3 coding DNA: TGCGCCAGCAGGGGTTTTGGGAAGTCCTCTAGCACAGATACGCAGTATTTT. Translated, it gives CASRGFGKSSSTDTQYF.

The CDR3 loop is CASSVGVGGPYEQYF. For the CDR3, the DNA is TGTGCCAGCAGCGTAGGGGTAGGGGGCCCCTACGAGCAGTACTTC. The chain employs TRBV9 and TRBJ2-7; 7 nucleotides line up with TRBD1. V was clipped by 0 bases and J by 2 bases; unmatched bases: 5. Germline values: CDR1 SGDLS, CDR2 YYNGEE. The CDR3 is 15 amino acids.

This sequence joins TRBV9 and TRBJ2-5; tentative D call: TRBD1 (6 bases). Deletions cut 0 bases from V and 5 bases from J, with 14 bases between. The germline V gene has CDR1 SGDLS and CDR2 YYNGEE. The CDR3 is 15 residues long. CDR3 bases: TGTGCCAGCAGCGTAGAGGGACAACGCCGGGAGACCCAGTACTTC. The encoded protein is CASSVEGQRRETQYF. Looking up the rest from reference TRBV9 and TRBJ2-5 gives the full variable domain: DSGVTQTPKHLITATGQRVTLRCSPRSGDLSVYWYQQSLDQGLQFLIQYYNGEERAKGNILERFSAQQFPDLHSELNLSSLELGDSALYFCASSVEGQRRETQYFGPGTRLLVL.

The chain couples TRBV6-1 to TRBJ1-1, with 7 bases matching TRBD1. The ends lost 6 bases at V and 1 base at J; junction bases unmatched: 2. In germline, CDR1 is MNHNS, CDR2 SASEGT. CDR3 length equals 13 residues. The CDR3 region is CASSGDRNTEAFF. The CDR3 DNA follows: TGTGCCAGCAGCGGGGACAGGAACACTGAAGCTTTCTTT.

The chain employs TRBV7-6 and TRBJ1-1; D remains ambiguous. The CDR3 has 13 residues. V lost 1 base to trimming and J lost 6 bases, with 9 bases between them. CDR1 is SGHVS and CDR2 is FNYEAQ in the germline V gene. The CDR3 is CASSLGSQSEAFF. The CDR3 coding sequence is TGTGCCAGCAGCTTAGGGTCGCAGTCTGAAGCTTTCTTT.

J is TRBJ2-3 and V is TRBV29-1; D may be TRBD2 (6 bases). Per germline, CDR1 SQVTM and CDR2 ANQGSEA. The CDR3 loop spans 13 amino acids. Between the trimmed V and J ends, which lost 5 bases and 5 bases, there was a span of 14 bases. CDR3 bases: TGCAGCGTTAGTCGCGGGAAGAGAGATACGCAGTATTTT. It yields the protein CSVSRGKRDTQYF.

The V call is TRBV7-9, the J call TRBJ1-1; D unclear. V lost 3 bases and J lost 1, with 6 bases in between. There are 13 residues in the CDR3. Germline values: CDR1 SEHNR, CDR2 FQNEAQ (reference sequence). This CDR3 is CASSLTGNTEAFF. The CDR3 region has the DNA TGTGCCAGCAGCTTGACGGGGAACACTGAAGCTTTCTTT.

The J gene is TRBJ2-3, the V gene TRBV2; no clear D. The CDR3 sequence is 13 residues long. Germline-derived CDR1 and CDR2 are SNHLY and FYNNEI. Trimming shortened V by 10 bases and J by 0 bases, and 11 bases separated the two germline ends. The CDR3 is CANSYASTDTQYF. The CDR3 region has the DNA TGTGCCAACTCATACGCTAGCACAGATACGCAGTATTTT. The entire variable domain, with the rest obtained from reference TRBV2 and TRBJ2-3, is as follows: EPEVTQTPSHQVTQMGQEVILRCVPISNHLYFYWYRQILGQKVEFLVSFYNNEISEKSEIFDDQFSVERPDGSNFTLKIRSTKLEDSAMYFCANSYASTDTQYFGPGTRLTVL.

The rearrangement uses TRBV10-3 and TRBJ2-4; TRBD2 matches 8 bases. CDR3 size: 14 residues. Germline V gene data show CDR1 as ENHRY and CDR2 as SYGVKD. V lost 2 bases and J lost 4; bases outside the gene matches: 1. The chain's CDR3 is CAISERGGKNIQYF. In DNA form, the CDR3 reads TGTGCCATCAGTGAGCGGGGGGGGAAAAACATTCAGTACTTC.

The sample holds a few counts of this clone. The chain has TRBV2 and TRBJ2-5; no clear D gene. V dropped 3 bases and J dropped 4 bases, with 12 bases sitting between them. The CDR3 has 14 amino acids. Per the germline V gene, CDR1 is SNHLY and CDR2 is FYNNEI. The CDR3 sequence is CASSEWYSPETQYF. The CDR3 DNA reads as TGTGCCAGCAGTGAGTGGTACAGTCCAGAGACCCAGTACTTC.

This clone was seen a single time. V gene TRBV6-1 combines with J gene TRBJ2-4; TRBD1 agrees at 9 bases. Germline values: CDR1 MNHNS, CDR2 SASEGT. The CDR3 runs to 14 residues. Trimming cost V 8 bases and J 7 bases; bases outside gene matches: 9. CDR3 sequence: CASHDRDRVNIQYF. CDR3 nucleotides: TGTGCCAGCCATGACAGGGACAGGGTGAACATTCAGTACTTC.

This clone turned up a few times. V and J are TRBV4-3 and TRBJ1-2; D ambiguous. The germline CDR1 and CDR2 sequences are LGHNA and YSLEER. Trimming removed 1 base at V and 6 bases at J, with 15 bases between. The CDR3 spans 15 residues. The CDR3 region has the DNA TGCGCCAGCAGCCAAGTTCCGGGCCCTACTAATGGCTACACCTTC. Amino acid sequence: CASSQVPGPTNGYTF.

The chain joins TRBV18 to TRBJ1-5; tentatively, D is TRBD1 (6 bases). Trimming removed 4 bases from V and 6 bases from J, with 22 bases in between. Germline CDR1 and CDR2: KGHSH and LQKENI. The CDR3 totals 17 residues. In nucleotides, the CDR3 is TGTGCCAGCTCACATATTTCCTCAGGGGCGGAGGCTCAGCCCCAGCATTTT. Translated, it gives CASSHISSGAEAQPQHF.

V is TRBV19 and J is TRBJ1-5; TRBD1 is a possible D gene (5 bases). Germline-derived CDR1 and CDR2 are LNHDA and SQIVND (reference sequence). The CDR3 extends over 16 amino acids. Trimming pared 0 bases from V and 1 base from J, leaving 10 bases between. CDR3 coding DNA: TGTGCCAGTAGTATAGACGGGGCAGGGAGCAATCAGCCCCAGCATTTT. Protein sequence: CASSIDGAGSNQPQHF.

This sequence joins TRBV5-4 and TRBJ1-1; D unresolved. The CDR3 runs to 13 residues. Trimming cost V 4 bases and J 5 bases, with 12 bases left between them. CDR1 and CDR2 from the germline V gene are SGHNT and YYREEE (reference sequence). In DNA form, the CDR3 reads TGTGCCAGCAGCACGACGGTGGGTACTGAAGCTTTCTTT. It encodes CASSTTVGTEAFF.

V and J are TRBV27 and TRBJ2-6; D perhaps matches TRBD1 (6 bases). Trimming removed 1 base from V and 2 bases from J, with 9 bases in between. The CDR3 contains 16 residues. CDR1 and CDR2 from the germline V gene are MNHEY and SMNVEV (reference sequence). The CDR3 sequence is CASSLFTGTGANVLTF. Written as DNA, the CDR3 is TGTGCCAGCAGTTTATTTACAGGGACTGGGGCCAACGTCCTGACTTTC.

The chain employs TRBV30 and TRBJ1-2; D uncertain. The CDR3 consists of 11 residues. V lost 5 bases and J lost 5, with 9 bases in between. CDR1 and CDR2 (germline): GTSNPN, SVGIG (reference sequence). CDR3: CAWFLRYGYTF. CDR3 DNA: TGTGCCTGGTTCCTTAGATATGGCTACACCTTC.

This chain joins TRBV10-3 and TRBJ2-3; the D gene is possibly TRBD2 (7 bases). Germline V gene sequence: CDR1 ENHRY, CDR2 SYGVKD. The CDR3 has 15 amino acids. V lost 7 bases and J lost 3, with 17 bases in between. The CDR3 region is CAIKQGGALTDTQYF. As DNA, the CDR3 is TGTGCCATCAAGCAAGGGGGGGCACTGACAGATACGCAGTATTTT.

This clone was counted between two and nine times. V gene TRBV28 combines with J gene TRBJ2-7; 9 bases fit TRBD1. CDR1 and CDR2 from the germline V gene are MDHEN and SYDVKM. With 6 bases clipped from V and 3 bases from J, the junction kept 15 bases outside the gene matches. The CDR3 sequence is 17 residues long. CDR3 bases: TGTGCCAGCAGCTCCCACGTGGGGGGGACAGGGTTCTACGAGCAGTACTTC. Its protein is CASSSHVGGTGFYEQYF.

In this sample, this clone turned up once. V usage is TRBV5-8 and J usage is TRBJ1-6; D may be TRBD1 (6 bases). CDR1 is SGHTS, CDR2 YDEGEE, per germline. V lost 3 bases and J 1 base, leaving 8 bases between the germline ends. The CDR3 contains 15 residues. CDR3 DNA: TGTGCCAGCAGCTCGGGGGCGTCCTATAATTCACCCCTCCACTTT. Its translation: CASSSGASYNSPLHF.

The chain links TRBV9 to TRBJ2-5; TRBD2 is a possible D gene (6 bases). The germline V gene encodes CDR1 SGDLS and CDR2 YYNGEE. The CDR3 is 14 amino acids. V lost 0 bases and J lost 5, with 11 bases in between. CDR3 sequence (DNA): TGTGCCAGCAGCGTAGAGGCGGGGTTGGAGACCCAGTACTTC. Protein product: CASSVEAGLETQYF.

The V and J genes are TRBV6-6 and TRBJ2-7; the D is unclear. Germline V gives CDR1 MNHNY, CDR2 SVGAGI (reference sequence). The CDR3 is 13 residues long. Trimming took off 7 bases at V and 3 bases at J, with 13 bases between the two ends. The CDR3 here is CASTRGEVYEQYF. The CDR3 DNA reads TGTGCCAGCACCCGCGGCGAGGTCTACGAGCAGTACTTC.